This TCR beta chain is drawn from a study of early T cells in non-severe SARS-CoV-2 infection. About the research overall: Sequenced material consisted of bulk RNA (from unsorted whole blood), and chains were unpaired.

This CDR3 is 14 amino acids long. Germline lookup yields CDR1 SGHAT and CDR2 FQNNGV. Turning to this clonotype: As yet, its antigen is unknown. Just one base apart from a much larger clone, this may be a read error.

Findings and limits, study-wide: Comparison of clonotypes with VDJdb favored anti-spike CD8 responses while missing private and CD4 specificities.

Individual cDNA molecules received unique molecular identifiers during library preparation. One entry per CDR3 protein results from TCRdb running MiXCR on the 5' RACE reads. Of about 35,000 distinct CDR3 sequences in the sample, 5.5% to 6.5% were seen once. Sequencing was carried out using whole blood. The sequence came from an adult who was a healthcare worker with PCR-confirmed SARS-CoV-2 infection or an uninfected control (not recorded which). The chain recombines TRBV11-2 with TRBJ1-1, with D hard to call. CDR3 sequence (DNA): TGTGCCAGCAGCTCGGGATTTTTGAACTCTGAAGCTTTCTTT. It encodes CASSSGFLNSEAFF.